This T cell receptor beta chain stems from a study of blood T cell repertoires in COVID-19 (dated by TCRdb to between 2020 and 2021). Some background on the complete study: Samples from collaborators originated in the United States, Italy and Spain and spanned both the acute and convalescent phases of COVID-19. The material from the prospective study consisted of cDNA or gDNA derived from T cells, B-cell-depleted T cells, or PBMCs. Subjects who had been exposed to COVID-19, were actively infected with it, or had recovered from it provided the deeply sampled blood TCRbeta repertoires that made up the dataset. The repertoires were released in a freely available public database meant as a resource for research on the immune response to SARS-CoV-2. The samples were drawn from two sources: the first 160 participants of the ongoing ImmuneRACE study, and over 950 subjects contributed by 6 global collaborators. Nearly every sample came with metadata listing a de-identified subject ID, COVID-19 status, age in years and sex. HLA class I and class II types, where available, came from metadata supplied by the sample provider rather than from assay-based typing.

TCRbeta CDR3 regions were amplified from genomic DNA by means of the immunoSEQ Assay, a bias-controlled multiplex PCR. Under the source paper's analysis protocol: Nucleated cell counts per sample were estimated from amplification of reference gene primers within the assay. To quantify the absolute abundance of each unique TCRbeta CDR3 rearrangement, sequence reads were collapsed and filtered. For each sample, productive Simpson clonality was calculated as the square root of Simpson's diversity index over productive rearrangements. TCRdb took over this immuneACCESS table, retaining in-frame rearrangements with V and J assigned. Such tables are incomplete; in checked studies, under half of the missing clones stem from an unresolved V gene, and the remainder is unexplained. That table supplies the V and J calls and clone size; D and trimming were determined from the DNA. Recorded for this sample are about 130,000 clones; about 80% of them occurred a single time. The top ten clones comprise roughly 9% of the sample.

General conclusions and limits of the study: The quantity of clinical and demographic metadata differed by source and by participant and was supplied without curation.

Notes on this clone: It lacks a known antigen. Base qualities are missing; no much larger clone stands one base away.

Collaborating institutions collected whole blood in K2EDTA tubes following their own protocols. Collaborator samples were shipped for TCRbeta analysis as frozen whole blood, isolated PBMCs, or DNA extracted from either sample type. Sequencing was performed on peripheral blood. The sequence was collected from a man aged 35 to 55 with active or convalescent COVID-19.

The CDR3 is CASRLPLAGGPGDTQYF. The DNA sequence is TGTGCCAGCAGACTGCCCTTAGCGGGGGGGCCAGGGGATACGCAGTATTTT. This receptor chain uses TRBV2 and TRBJ2-3; 11 junctional bases match TRBD2. From the germline V gene, CDR1 is SNHLY and CDR2 is FYNNEI. Trimming leaves V shorter by 6 bases and J shorter by 6 bases, with the junction holding 14 bases beyond the gene matches. CDR3 length: 17 amino acids, cysteine to phenylalanine. Solely the CDR3 DNA is kept, with 51 bases framed from the first base.